The 29 T cell receptor beta chains in this list originate from one sample, sequenced in a study of blood T cell repertoires in COVID-19. Measured with immunoSEQ multiplex PCR; TCRdb has only the in-frame clones, and not every one. The table shows roughly 64,000 clones, with 65% to 90% occurring only once. Sequenced sample: peripheral blood. All receptors derive from a man aged 35 to 55 with acute or convalescent COVID-19.

This chain uses TRBV11-3 with TRBJ2-1; 10 bases are shared with TRBD1. Germline V gene data show CDR1 as SGHNT and CDR2 as YENEEA. V dropped 5 bases and J dropped 7; count of bases not matched to a gene: 11. The CDR3 is 16 residues long. The CDR3 sequence: CASSLSGQGSLNEQFF. For the CDR3, the DNA is TGTGCCAGCAGCCTATCGGGACAGGGGTCGCTTAATGAGCAGTTCTTC.

The V call is TRBV29-1, the J call TRBJ2-3, with D possibly being TRBD2 (7 bases). V was pared by 6 bases and J by 9 bases, with 13 bases between. Germline values: CDR1 SQVTM, CDR2 ANQGSEA. This CDR3 region has 11 residues. DNA for the CDR3: TGCAGCGTATTGGGGGGGGGCACGCAGTATTTT. Protein: CSVLGGGTQYF.

This rearrangement joins TRBV23-1 to TRBJ2-7; 9 nucleotides align to TRBD1. TRBV23-1 is known as an ORF, though its function is uncertain. The CDR3 is 17 amino acids. With V trimmed by 4 bases and J by 3 bases, 13 bases remained unmatched. Written as DNA, the CDR3 is TGCGCCAGCAGTCCCCACAGGGACAGGGCTGCGGACTACGAGCAGTACTTC. It codes for CASSPHRDRAADYEQYF.

In its sample, this clone was seen a few times. The genes are TRBV7-2 and TRBJ2-5; D is possibly TRBD2 (6 bases). This CDR3 comprises 15 residues. Germline lookup yields CDR1 SGHTA and CDR2 FQGNSA. The V end lost 8 bases, the J end lost 4 bases, and 20 bases lay between the germline ends. This CDR3 reads CASARPGVGGETQYF. The CDR3 region has the DNA TGTGCCAGCGCCCGCCCGGGGGTAGGAGGAGAGACCCAGTACTTC.

This chain links TRBV12-3 or TRBV12-4 with TRBJ1-1; D gene ambiguous. V gave up 8 bases and J gave up 11 bases, with 18 bases separating them. The CDR3 extends over 12 amino acids. The CDR3, as DNA: TGTGCCAGCTCCCGTCGGGGAGATTTGGCTTTCTTT. It codes for CASSRRGDLAFF.

This sequence joins TRBV28 and TRBJ1-1, with D perhaps matching TRBD1 (5 bases). The germline V and J ends were trimmed by 3 bases and 5 bases, with 10 bases remaining between them. The V gene's germline CDR1 is MDHEN and CDR2 SYDVKM. The CDR3 loop spans 13 amino acids. The CDR3 protein is CASSFGGITEAFF. The CDR3 DNA reads TGTGCCAGCAGTTTCGGGGGAATAACTGAAGCTTTCTTT.

The chain couples TRBV6-5 to TRBJ2-7; the match to TRBD1 covers 12 bases. Germline CDR1 is MNHEY and CDR2 is SVGAGI. V shed 6 bases and J 3 bases; nucleotides not matched to a gene: 6. This CDR3 is built from 15 residues. The DNA for the CDR3 is TGTGCCAGCAGGTTGAGGGACAGGGGGCTCTACGAGCAGTACTTC. The encoded protein is CASRLRDRGLYEQYF.

There are a few counts of this clone. This sequence joins TRBV7-2 and TRBJ2-1; D is possibly TRBD2 (6 bases). CDR1 and CDR2 from the germline V gene are SGHTA and FQGNSA. V lost 5 bases and J 8 bases, leaving 16 bases between the germline ends. The CDR3 consists of 14 residues. The CDR3 DNA reads TGTGCCAGCAGCCCCCGGACTATTATGGATGAGCAGTTCTTC. Protein sequence: CASSPRTIMDEQFF.

This chain uses TRBV19 with TRBJ1-5; TRBD1 might be the D (5 bases). V lost 3 bases and J 6 bases, leaving 15 bases between the germline ends. The CDR3 loop spans 15 amino acids. The germline V gene has CDR1 LNHDA and CDR2 SQIVND (reference sequence). As DNA, the CDR3 is TGTGCCAGTAGTATGGGCAGGGTAATCGGTCAGCCCCAGCATTTT. Translated: CASSMGRVIGQPQHF.

The chain has TRBV2 and TRBJ1-5; 8 nucleotides line up with TRBD1. V lost 6 bases and J lost 3; bases outside the gene matches: 4. The CDR3 length is 14 residues. Germline CDR1 and CDR2: SNHLY and FYNNEI. CDR3 coding DNA: TGTGCCAGCAGGTACAGGGGGTTCAATCAGCCCCAGCATTTT. Protein: CASRYRGFNQPQHF.

This chain uses TRBV27 with TRBJ2-2, with D possibly TRBD1 on 5 matching bases. V lost 8 bases to trimming and J lost 3 bases, with 16 bases between them. The germline gives CDR1 MNHEY, CDR2 SMNVEV (reference sequence). This CDR3 spans 15 amino acids. CDR3 nucleotides: TGTGCCAGCGGCCTCAGGGTGGGGTACACCGGGGAGCTGTTTTTT. Its translation is CASGLRVGYTGELFF.

This clone was seen more than once but under ten times. V and J are TRBV7-6 and TRBJ2-7, with 9 bases lining up with TRBD2. CDR3 size: 18 residues. The germline V gene has CDR1 SGHVS and CDR2 FNYEAQ. V was clipped by 1 base and J by 6 bases; unmatched bases: 16. The CDR3 loop reads CASSLVPSGRGGRLEQYF. CDR3 nucleotide sequence: TGTGCCAGCAGCTTAGTCCCCAGCGGGCGGGGGGGCCGACTCGAGCAGTACTTC.

The chain uses TRBV4-1 and TRBJ1-3, with TRBD1 matching over 11 bases. The junction had 13 bases not matched to a gene; V was cut back by 6 bases and J by 0 bases. The length of the CDR3 is 19 residues. Per germline, CDR1 MGHRA and CDR2 YSYEKL. CDR3 in DNA: TGCGCCAGCAGTCGAGTCCGGACAGGGGGCCTTGACTCTGGAAACACCATATATTTT. Translating it yields CASSRVRTGGLDSGNTIYF.

V gene TRBV5-1 combines with J gene TRBJ1-4; 7 bases map to TRBD1. This CDR3 is 15 amino acids long. With V trimmed by 4 bases and J by 4 bases, 7 bases remained unmatched. CDR1 SGHRS and CDR2 YFSETQ come from the germline V gene. The CDR3, as DNA: TGCGCCAGCAGCAGGAACAGGGGTTATAATGAAAAACTGTTTTTT. It translates to CASSRNRGYNEKLFF.

J is TRBJ1-6 and V is TRBV9; 9 nucleotides match TRBD1. With V trimmed by 0 bases and J by 12 bases, 13 bases remained unmatched. The CDR3 is 17 residues long. From germline, CDR1 is SGDLS and CDR2 YYNGEE. This CDR3 is CASSVGRSDRGMGPLHF. In nucleotides, the CDR3 is TGTGCCAGCAGCGTAGGGAGGTCGGACAGGGGAATGGGACCCCTCCACTTT.

This clone was observed a few times. The CDR3 coding sequence is TGTGCCAGCACCCAGCGCGGCAGCCCCGTGGGGCCCCAGCATTTT. Translation: CASTQRGSPVGPQHF. J is TRBJ1-5 and V is TRBV6-6; the D is unclear. Germline V gene data show CDR1 as MNHNY and CDR2 as SVGAGI (reference sequence). V lost 7 bases to trimming and J lost 9 bases, with 22 bases between them. The CDR3 has 15 amino acids.

This sequence joins TRBV4-1 and TRBJ1-5; D is undetermined. Germline V CDR1 and CDR2: MGHRA, YSYEKL. The CDR3 runs to 17 residues. V was clipped by 0 bases and J by 6 bases, with 18 bases between them. CDR3 bases: TGCGCCAGCAGCCAAGATCATGGCGCGGGCAATAGTCAGCCCCAGCATTTT. Amino acids: CASSQDHGAGNSQPQHF.

This chain uses TRBV4-2 with TRBJ2-2, with 12 positions matching TRBD2. Per germline, CDR1 LGHNA and CDR2 YNFKEQ. V trimming: 4 bases; J trimming: 9 bases; junction bases outside the gene matches: 18. The CDR3 contains 19 residues. DNA for the CDR3: TGTGCCAGCAGCCCGAAGCTAGCGGGGGGGCCAAATAGTATTCGGGAGCTGTTTTTT. Protein: CASSPKLAGGPNSIRELFF.

The J gene is TRBJ1-1, the V gene TRBV12-3 or TRBV12-4; D not certain. This CDR3 comprises 12 residues. Trimming left V 2 bases short and J 4 bases short, with 5 bases between. The CDR3 loop is CASSLYGTEAFF. The CDR3 bases are TGTGCCAGCAGTTTATACGGCACTGAAGCTTTCTTT.

The chain is built from TRBV9 and TRBJ2-6; no reliable D call. There are 13 residues in the CDR3. V lost 5 bases, J lost 0 bases, and 3 bases lay in between. Germline assignment: CDR1 SGDLS and CDR2 YYNGEE. CDR3 sequence: CASRSSGANVLTF. The CDR3 DNA reads as TGTGCCAGCAGGAGCTCTGGGGCCAACGTCCTGACTTTC.

This clone was observed a handful of times. The CDR3 spells CASSPGLAQSTDTQYF. CDR3 bases: TGCGCCAGCAGCCCCGGACTAGCGCAGAGCACAGATACGCAGTATTTT. The chain links TRBV5-1 to TRBJ2-3, with TRBD2 matching 9 bases. With V trimmed by 4 bases and J by 0 bases, 6 bases remained unmatched. Germline V lookup: CDR1 SGHRS, CDR2 YFSETQ. This CDR3 is 16 amino acids long.

The chain has TRBV4-1 and TRBJ1-3; D not resolved. Trimming removed 3 bases from V and 1 base from J, with 7 bases in between. The germline V gene encodes CDR1 MGHRA and CDR2 YSYEKL. There are 14 residues in the CDR3. The CDR3 nucleotides read TGCGCCAGCAGCCACGGGTTATCTGGAAACACCATATATTTT. It is translated as CASSHGLSGNTIYF.

The V gene is TRBV27, the J gene TRBJ2-3, with 12 bases that match TRBD2. Germline assignment: CDR1 MNHEY and CDR2 SMNVEV (reference sequence). This CDR3 is 16 amino acids long. V trimming: 4 bases; J trimming: 4 bases; junction bases outside the gene matches: 6. In DNA form, the CDR3 reads TGTGCCAGCAGTTCAATACTAGCGGGGGGATCAGATACGCAGTATTTT. It specifies CASSSILAGGSDTQYF.

V is TRBV2 and J is TRBJ2-6; 7 positions agree with TRBD1. With V trimmed by 3 bases and J by 4 bases, 3 bases remained unmatched. The CDR3 has 15 amino acids. CDR1 is SNHLY and CDR2 is FYNNEI in the germline V gene. The CDR3 is CASSDRGFGANVLTF. CDR3 DNA sequence: TGTGCCAGCAGTGACAGGGGGTTCGGGGCCAACGTCCTGACTTTC.

The chain uses TRBV7-6 and TRBJ1-5; D is unresolved. CDR3 length: 13 amino acids. Germline loops: CDR1 SGHVS, CDR2 FNYEAQ. V gave up 6 bases and J gave up 6 bases, with 12 bases separating them. The DNA for the CDR3 is TGTGCCAGCAGTAGCAGCCGGGGTCAGCCCCAGCATTTT. Its translation is CASSSSRGQPQHF.

V usage is TRBV24-1 and J usage is TRBJ2-3, with 7 bases matching TRBD1. J was trimmed by 8 bases and V by 6 bases; bases with no gene match: 7. This CDR3 spans 13 amino acids. Germline V CDR1 and CDR2: KGHDR, SFDVKD. The DNA of the CDR3 is TGTGCCACCAGTCCGACAGGGACGGGTACGCAGTATTTT. It specifies CATSPTGTGTQYF.

This clone was observed a handful of times. The V gene is TRBV2, the J gene TRBJ2-7, with D possibly being TRBD2 (5 bases). From germline, CDR1 is SNHLY and CDR2 FYNNEI. There are 11 residues in the CDR3. Between the trimmed V and J ends, which lost 3 bases and 12 bases, there was a span of 12 bases. CDR3 DNA sequence: TGTGCCAGCAGTGACAGGAGGAGGCCGTACTTC. Translation: CASSDRRRPYF.

This clone was observed a single time. The rearrangement joins TRBV5-5 to TRBJ2-7, with D perhaps matching TRBD1 (6 bases). The germline V gene encodes CDR1 SGHKS and CDR2 YYEKEE (reference sequence). Trimming took off 1 base at V and 3 bases at J, with 14 bases between the two ends. The CDR3 contains 15 residues. Here the CDR3 reads CASSLMGKGDYEQYF. The CDR3 DNA sequence: TGTGCCAGCAGCTTGATGGGAAAGGGGGACTACGAGCAGTACTTC. The full variable domain, with the rest looked up from reference TRBV5-5 and TRBJ2-7, is DAGVTQSPTHLIKTRGQQVTLRCSPISGHKSVSWYQQVLGQGPQFIFQYYEKEERGRGNFPDRFSARQFPNYSSELNVNALLLGDSALYLCASSLMGKGDYEQYFGPGTRLTVT.

J is TRBJ2-3 and V is TRBV19, with a tentative D call TRBD2 (6 bases). Germline V gene data show CDR1 as LNHDA and CDR2 as SQIVND (reference sequence). The CDR3 loop spans 16 amino acids. Trimming pared 3 bases from V and 6 bases from J, leaving 19 bases between. CDR3 nucleotides: TGTGCCAGTAGTATCGAGGAGGGAATTGGAACTGATACGCAGTATTTT. Its protein product is CASSIEEGIGTDTQYF.